This passage covers 27 T cell receptor beta chains from one sample sequenced in a study of OX40 agonist ivuxolimab in advanced cancers. Some clones are missing from TCRdb's copy, which holds only in-frame ones; the method was immunoSEQ multiplex PCR. This table holds about 80,000 clones, 90% found once. This sample comprised CD4+ or CD8+ T cells sorted from blood, obtained in a trial of the OX40 agonist ivuxolimab. The receptors were gathered from an adult with an advanced solid tumor such as melanoma, head and neck, liver or kidney cancer.

The chain combines TRBV11-3 with TRBJ1-1, with TRBD1 matching 8 bases. V trimming: 4 bases; J trimming: 4 bases; junction bases outside the gene matches: 5. Germline lookup yields CDR1 SGHNT and CDR2 YENEEA. CDR3 length: 14 residues. CDR3 sequence (DNA): TGTGCCAGCAGCTCCTGGACAGGGTCCACTGAAGCTTTCTTT. It specifies CASSSWTGSTEAFF.

The chain couples TRBV6-6 to TRBJ1-4; 7 bases map to TRBD1. Germline loops: CDR1 MNHNY, CDR2 SVGAGI (reference sequence). The CDR3 runs 14 residues. V gave up 6 bases and J gave up 8 bases; unmatched junction bases: 9. CDR3 DNA: TGTGCCAGCAGCCTCAGACAGGGTGAGGAAAAACTGTTTTTT. Protein product: CASSLRQGEEKLFF.

V and J are TRBV9 and TRBJ2-7; TRBD1 agrees at 10 bases. Germline CDR1 is SGDLS and CDR2 is YYNGEE. The CDR3 is made up of 14 amino acids. Losses at the gene ends were 3 bases for V and 1 base for J; bases not matched to a gene: 1. CDR3 sequence: CASSGGQGSYEQYF. CDR3 sequence (DNA): TGTGCCAGCAGCGGGGGACAGGGGTCCTACGAGCAGTACTTC.

The genes are TRBV19 and TRBJ1-2, with 7 bases fitting TRBD1. This CDR3 region has 18 residues. J was trimmed by 0 bases and V by 7 bases; bases with no gene match: 17. From germline, CDR1 is LNHDA and CDR2 SQIVND (reference sequence). In nucleotides, the CDR3 is TGTGCCAGTATTAGGGAGGGACAGCAGAACCTGCCTAACTATGGCTACACCTTC. Its protein product is CASIREGQQNLPNYGYTF. Full variable domain (rest looked up from reference TRBV19 and TRBJ1-2): DGGITQSPKYLFRKEGQNVTLSCEQNLNHDAMYWYRQDPGQGLRLIYYSQIVNDFQKGDIAEGYSVSREKKESFPLTVTSAQKNPTAFYLCASIREGQQNLPNYGYTFGSGTRLTVV.

The chain recombines TRBV4-1 with TRBJ2-1; D gene ambiguous. The V end lost 0 bases, the J end lost 4 bases, and 13 bases lay between the germline ends. Germline V gene data show CDR1 as MGHRA and CDR2 as YSYEKL. The CDR3 has 16 residues. The CDR3 sequence: CASSQDIRYLYNEQFF. In DNA, the CDR3 is TGCGCCAGCAGCCAAGATATTAGGTACTTGTACAATGAGCAGTTCTTC.

The chain has TRBV4-2 and TRBJ1-4, with D unresolved. V dropped 1 base and J dropped 5 bases, with 11 bases sitting between them. This CDR3 has 15 residues. In germline, CDR1 is LGHNA, CDR2 YNFKEQ. In DNA, the CDR3 is TGTGCCAGCAGCCAAGTCCCCAGGCTGAATGAAAAACTGTTTTTT. Amino acids: CASSQVPRLNEKLFF.

V is TRBV11-1 and J is TRBJ1-2; tentative D call: TRBD1 (6 bases). V was shortened by 1 base and J by 6 bases, with 15 bases between the two germline ends. The CDR3 spans 15 residues. Per the germline V gene, CDR1 is SGHAT and CDR2 is FQDESV (reference sequence). The CDR3: CASSLVGQGTDGYTF. The CDR3 DNA is TGTGCCAGCAGCTTAGTCGGCCAGGGGACGGATGGCTACACCTTC. The whole variable domain, remainder taken from reference TRBV11-1 and TRBJ1-2, is EAEVAQSPRYKITEKSQAVAFWCDPISGHATLYWYRQILGQGPELLVQFQDESVVDDSQLPKDRFSAERLKGVDSTLKIQPAELGDSAMYLCASSLVGQGTDGYTFGSGTRLTVV.

This clone appeared once. Other DNA sequences in the same sample also yield this CDR3. The CDR3 here is CAWSGISTDTQYF. In DNA form, the CDR3 reads TGTGCCTGGAGCGGTATCAGCACAGATACGCAGTATTTT. The rearrangement joins TRBV30 to TRBJ2-3, with unresolved D. V dropped 3 bases and J dropped 0 bases, with 7 bases sitting between them. There are 13 residues in the CDR3. Germline CDR1 is GTSNPN and CDR2 is SVGIG (reference sequence).

This clone appeared a single time. The chain employs TRBV6-5 and TRBJ1-3, with unresolved D. V dropped 4 bases and J dropped 0 bases, with 4 bases sitting between them. This CDR3 contains 13 residues. Germline loops: CDR1 MNHEY, CDR2 SVGAGI. The CDR3 DNA is TGTGCCAGCAGTTTACACTCTGGAAACACCATATATTTT. Residues: CASSLHSGNTIYF.

The V and J genes are TRBV6-5 and TRBJ2-7; no reliable D call. The CDR3 has 13 amino acids. Trimming stripped 2 bases from V and 5 bases from J, with 10 bases between. Germline V lookup: CDR1 MNHEY, CDR2 SVGAGI. The CDR3 DNA reads TGTGCCAGCAGTTACGAGTCTCGGGACGAGCAGTACTTC. This translates into CASSYESRDEQYF.

The rearrangement joins TRBV28 to TRBJ2-5; a weak D match, TRBD1 (5 bases). Germline values: CDR1 MDHEN, CDR2 SYDVKM. CDR3 size: 13 residues. The V end lost 6 bases, the J end lost 5 bases, and 13 bases lay between the germline ends. The CDR3 coding sequence is TGTGCCAGCAGGATAATAGCAGGGGAGACCCAGTACTTC. This sequence encodes CASRIIAGETQYF. The full variable domain, its missing parts supplied by reference TRBV28 and TRBJ2-5, is DVKVTQSSRYLVKRTGEKVFLECVQDMDHENMFWYRQDPGLGLRLIYFSYDVKMKEKGDIPEGYSVSREKKERFSLILESASTNQTSMYLCASRIIAGETQYFGPGTRLLVL.

This sequence joins TRBV9 and TRBJ1-5; D uncertain. The CDR3 is 15 residues long. The V end was cut by 4 bases, the J end by 5 bases, with 16 bases between. Germline values: CDR1 SGDLS, CDR2 YYNGEE. The CDR3 protein is CASSLSGSEYQPQHF. Written as DNA, the CDR3 is TGTGCCAGCAGCCTCTCGGGATCTGAATATCAGCCCCAGCATTTT.

This chain joins TRBV7-9 and TRBJ1-1, with unresolved D. Germline assignment: CDR1 SEHNR and CDR2 FQNEAQ (reference sequence). The CDR3 loop spans 14 amino acids. Trimming cost V 1 base and J 3 bases, with 9 bases left between them. The CDR3 DNA sequence: TGTGCCAGCAGCTTAGTGGCGGGTTACACTGAAGCTTTCTTT. It codes for CASSLVAGYTEAFF.

The chain combines TRBV7-2 with TRBJ2-1, with TRBD1 as a possible D gene (6 bases). Deletions cut 6 bases from V and 5 bases from J, with 20 bases between. Germline lookup yields CDR1 SGHTA and CDR2 FQGNSA. The CDR3 has 16 amino acids. The CDR3 DNA reads as TGTGCCAGCAGTCCGATTTATACAGGGTTTGACAATGAGCAGTTCTTC. Protein sequence: CASSPIYTGFDNEQFF.

The V gene is TRBV18, the J gene TRBJ2-1; possible D gene TRBD1, 5 bases. Trimming left V 1 base short and J 8 bases short, with 15 bases between. CDR1 and CDR2 (germline): KGHSH, LQKENI. The CDR3 runs to 15 residues. The CDR3 here is CASSPRSGLDHEQFF. The CDR3 coding sequence is TGTGCCAGCTCACCACGTTCAGGGCTTGACCATGAGCAGTTCTTC.

The V and J genes are TRBV19 and TRBJ2-7; 7 bases agree with TRBD1. J was trimmed by 5 bases and V by 4 bases; bases with no gene match: 11. Looked up from germline, CDR1 is LNHDA and CDR2 is SQIVND (reference sequence). The CDR3 has 15 amino acids. The CDR3: CASSTPRQGVNEQYF. CDR3 bases: TGTGCCAGTAGTACCCCCAGACAGGGTGTGAACGAGCAGTACTTC.

The CDR3 bases are TGTGCCAGCAGCACGGCTAGTGAAGCCCCCTACGAGCAGTACTTC. Amino acid sequence: CASSTASEAPYEQYF. This chain joins TRBV7-2 and TRBJ2-7, with D hard to call. CDR3 length equals 15 residues. The germline V gene has CDR1 SGHTA and CDR2 FQGNSA. V dropped 5 bases and J dropped 2 bases, with 16 bases sitting between them.

This sequence joins TRBV7-8 and TRBJ2-7, with 7 positions matching TRBD1. This CDR3 comprises 14 residues. With V trimmed by 0 bases and J by 6 bases, 5 bases remained unmatched. The germline V gene encodes CDR1 SGHVS and CDR2 FQNEAQ. CDR3 DNA sequence: TGTGCCAGCAGCTTAGCTAGAGGGGGCGGCGAGCAGTACTTC. Translation: CASSLARGGGEQYF.

The J gene is TRBJ1-2, the V gene TRBV1. TRBV1 is marked as a pseudogene. CDR3 length: 18 amino acids. The CDR3 nucleotides read TGCACCAGCAGCCAAGATCGGAAGTTACCTAGGTCTAACTATGGCTACACCTTC. This translates into CTSSQDRKLPRSNYGYTF.

The J gene is TRBJ1-5, the V gene TRBV11-2, with TRBD1 identical over 7 bases. CDR3 length: 16 residues. Germline trimming cut 5 bases from V and 4 bases from J; bases unmatched to any gene: 11. Looked up from germline, CDR1 is SGHAT and CDR2 is FQNNGV. Written as DNA, the CDR3 is TGTGCCAGCAGCCCACACGCCGGGACAGCGAATCAGCCCCAGCATTTT. Encoded protein: CASSPHAGTANQPQHF.

The rearrangement joins TRBV7-8 to TRBJ2-5; 10 bases are a match to TRBD1. The J call may be mistaken, given a closer DNA end match to TRBJ2-7. There are 16 residues in the CDR3. The germline V gene encodes CDR1 SGHVS and CDR2 FQNEAQ. Written as DNA, the CDR3 is TGTGCCAGCAGTCAAGGGCTGGGACAGGGGTCCCCCGAGCAGTACTTC. It is translated as CASSQGLGQGSPEQYF.

The chain employs TRBV9 and TRBJ2-3; D may correspond to TRBD1 or TRBD2 (6 bases each). Germline V gene sequence: CDR1 SGDLS, CDR2 YYNGEE. This CDR3 has 15 amino acids. V dropped 0 bases and J dropped 0 bases, with 8 bases sitting between them. The DNA for the CDR3 is TGTGCCAGCAGCGTAGGGGGGGCTAGCACAGATACGCAGTATTTT. Its protein product is CASSVGGASTDTQYF.

The chain couples TRBV9 to TRBJ2-1, with 7 bases fitting TRBD2. The CDR3 has 15 residues. Per the germline V gene, CDR1 is SGDLS and CDR2 is YYNGEE. V shed 3 bases and J 3 bases; nucleotides not matched to a gene: 6. The DNA for the CDR3 is TGTGCCAGCAGCGGTAGAGGCGGGGGCTACAATGAGCAGTTCTTC. Translated, it gives CASSGRGGGYNEQFF.

This rearrangement joins TRBV15 to TRBJ2-7; perhaps TRBD2 as D (6 bases). This CDR3 contains 14 residues. Germline CDR1 is LNHNV and CDR2 is YYDKDF (reference sequence). V was cut by 0 bases and J by 3 bases, with 9 bases left in between. The CDR3 DNA reads TGTGCCACCAGCAGAGAACTAGCAGGCTACGAGCAGTACTTC. Translating gives CATSRELAGYEQYF.

Here the CDR3 reads CASSPSATGSYGYTF. The CDR3 nucleotides are TGTGCCAGCTCACCATCCGCGACAGGGAGCTATGGCTACACCTTC. The chain is built from TRBV18 and TRBJ1-2, with 7 bases matching TRBD1. The CDR3 covers 15 residues. In germline, CDR1 is KGHSH, CDR2 LQKENI. V lost 2 bases to trimming and J lost 4 bases; unmatched junction nucleotides: 7.

The chain is built from TRBV6-6 and TRBJ1-5, with 7 bases aligning to TRBD1. The CDR3 is 13 residues long. After removal of 6 bases from V and 7 bases from J, the junction contained 6 bases not matched to a gene. Germline V gene lookup returns CDR1 MNHNY and CDR2 SVGAGI (reference sequence). The CDR3 is CASRRQGGQPQHF. The CDR3 nucleotides are TGTGCCAGCAGAAGACAGGGAGGGCAGCCCCAGCATTTT.

This sequence joins TRBV14 and TRBJ2-1; TRBD2 matches 7 bases. The ends lost 0 bases at V and 3 bases at J; junction bases unmatched: 2. The CDR3 totals 15 residues. The germline gives CDR1 SGHDN, CDR2 FVKESK. This CDR3 reads CASSQELAYYNEQFF. CDR3 nucleotide sequence: TGTGCCAGCAGCCAAGAACTAGCGTACTACAATGAGCAGTTCTTC.